This TCR beta chain was recorded in a study of blood T cell repertoires in COVID-19. Study information: In each case, the material was cDNA or gDNA derived from T cells, B-cell-depleted T cells, or PBMCs.

Enrollment of patients from Seattle took place during active infection, with longitudinal follow-up. V was trimmed by 5 bases and J by 0 bases, leaving 7 bases between them. The CDR3 runs to 13 residues. Germline CDR1 and CDR2: LGHNT and FRNRAP. Produced via immunoSEQ multiplex PCR; TCRdb's table is partial and in-frame only. The sample shows some 240,000 clones, 82% of them seen only once. This clonotype originated in a woman aged 70-85 years with COVID-19, enrolled during active disease. Sample: peripheral blood. V gene TRBV12-5 combines with J gene TRBJ1-1; the D gene is possibly TRBD1 (5 bases). The CDR3 protein is CASGVQVNTEAFF. The CDR3 nucleotides are TGTGCTAGTGGTGTACAGGTGAACACTGAAGCTTTCTTT.